This T cell receptor (beta chain) was profiled in a study of beta chain features in type 1 diabetes (dated 2018 in TCRdb). Turning to the overall study: No differences in mean age, gender distribution, total cell number or subset yield were found between patients and healthy donors. Across all samples, about 110 million sorted cells were examined, and cell number per subset correlated strongly with RNA yield. In the study, TCRB repertoires of sorted circulating CD4+ T cell subsets from recently diagnosed type 1 diabetes patients were compared with those of matched healthy donors. Naive and central memory subsets were obtained from all 30 or so donors, but regulatory and stem cell-like memory subsets were isolated from only 8 patients and roughly eight healthy donors. The research as a whole found: A moderate but significant shortening of TCRB CDR3 length was observed in type 1 diabetes patients in all four CD4+ subsets. PCR might favor shorter templates, but patient and control samples were amplified and corrected together, so any skew would affect both groups equally. At VDJ recombination sites, patients with type 1 diabetes made fewer insertions and deleted more nucleotides, a pattern implying thymic rearrangement abnormalities. Sequencing cDNA rather than genomic DNA could over-represent highly expressing activated cells, although activation and CD3 levels did not differ between groups. Naive, central memory and regulatory TCRB repertoires appeared more similar among patients than among healthy donors. Because small numbers of individuals were included in the HLA sub-analyses, any influence of HLA type on TCRB rearrangement was left unresolved.

From each donor, a single peripheral blood sample of about 120 mL on average was drawn into heparinised tubes. A BD FACSAria II was used to sort naive, central memory, regulatory and stem cell-like memory CD4+ T cells with a panel that included CD45RO, CCR7, CD25, CD127, CD95 and CD27. Purity was above 95% for every sorted population. PBMCs were separated immediately by Lymphoprep density gradient centrifugation and were stained directly, without being cultured. To minimize batch effects, samples were stained and sorted in pairs, one healthy donor with one patient per experiment. Counted from cysteine to phenylalanine, this CDR3 has 14 amino acids. Only the CDR3 part of the read is kept: 42 bases, read in frame from the first base. Trimming leaves V shorter by 6 bases and J shorter by 2 bases, with the junction holding 7 bases beyond the gene matches. From a lookup of the germline V gene, CDR1 and CDR2 are MNHEY and SVGAGI.

This clone was seen more than once but under ten times. It lacks a known antigen. Base qualities are missing; no much larger clone stands one base away. The entire amount of isolated RNA was reverse transcribed using the High Capacity cDNA Reverse Transcription Kit, so the sequenced TCRB transcripts were expressed ones. Deep immunoSEQ sequencing was performed on naive, central memory and regulatory T cell samples, with an average of about 4 million total reads per sample. After sorted cells were lysed in RLT buffer, RNA was extracted with DNase-treated RNeasy Micro or Mini kits, with the choice depending on cell number. Each cell subset was processed separately to prevent cross-contamination, with patient and healthy donor samples processed together. The immunoSEQ multiplex PCR was used to amplify TCRB sequences from cDNA, yielding 87-bp fragments that span the CDR3 region. Sequencing of the amplicons was performed on the Illumina HiSeq platform. On the study's bioinformatics: Synthetic template baselines were used to correct PCR bias computationally, reads within Hamming distance 2 were collapsed, and singletons that could not be merged were discarded. Reads were aligned against IMGT so that V, D and J genes, CDR3 length and insertions or deletions at six rearrangement sites could be assigned. Clonotype counts were normalized to sorted cell number within each subset before computing true diversity and Gini coefficients with the tcR R package. The overlap coefficient, calculated on TCRB nucleotide sequences, was used to quantify repertoire sharing. Out-of-frame TCRB sequences from naive cells were analyzed as a proxy for the pre-selection repertoire. The immuneACCESS repertoire file appears here via TCRdb, limited to in-frame rearrangements. These files lack a portion of the clones; in checked studies, under half of the deficit traces to unresolved V genes, and the cause of the others is not known. Clone size and V and J calls were adopted from that table, with D and trimming inferred from the DNA. The sample profile shows 600,000 to 700,000 clones; around an eighth of them were found once. Of the sample, 0.022% is held by the ten largest clones.

Sample: naive CD4+ T cells from blood. The cell subset or site label, as the study defines it: true naive CD4+ T cells. This receptor chain uses TRBV6-5 and TRBJ2-7; the central 7 bases match TRBD1. The receptor comes from a man between 18 and 29 years old with type 1 diabetes. CDR3 loop: CASSATGSAYEQYF. The bases read TGTGCCAGCAGCGCGACAGGGAGTGCCTACGAGCAGTACTTC.